This T cell receptor (beta chain) came from a study of CD8+ T cells in alopecia areata. Study-level background: Treated patients received oral tofacitinib, 5 to 10 mg twice daily.

Points on this clone: The antigen is not known.

The junction had 3 bases not matched to a gene; V was cut back by 4 bases and J by 0 bases. This CDR3 spans 16 amino acids. Germline loops: CDR1 MNHNS, CDR2 SASEGT. Stated treatment: oral pan-JAK inhibitor, 5-10 mg twice daily. Broader study findings: Scalp clonality, together with expanded CD8+ clones among the top 100, fell significantly with tofacitinib. Relative to mice, TCR sharing across patients was less clear, a difference possibly HLA-related.

Extracted RNA was reverse transcribed into cDNA, the sequencing template. Sequencing was performed with immunoSEQ multiplex PCR; in TCRdb, only in-frame clones are kept and a portion is missing. The top ten hold around 6% of the sample, which has 120,000 or so clones, 60% to 65% seen once. The V call is TRBV6-1, the J call TRBJ1-4; 9 nucleotides agree with TRBD1. This TCR derives from a human donor with alopecia areata. The material sequenced was CD4+ T cells sorted from blood, taken at week 4, from a patient treated with tofacitinib. CDR3 residues: CASSGTGVATNEKLFF. The DNA of the CDR3 is TGTGCCAGCAGTGGGACAGGGGTTGCAACTAATGAAAAACTGTTTTTT.